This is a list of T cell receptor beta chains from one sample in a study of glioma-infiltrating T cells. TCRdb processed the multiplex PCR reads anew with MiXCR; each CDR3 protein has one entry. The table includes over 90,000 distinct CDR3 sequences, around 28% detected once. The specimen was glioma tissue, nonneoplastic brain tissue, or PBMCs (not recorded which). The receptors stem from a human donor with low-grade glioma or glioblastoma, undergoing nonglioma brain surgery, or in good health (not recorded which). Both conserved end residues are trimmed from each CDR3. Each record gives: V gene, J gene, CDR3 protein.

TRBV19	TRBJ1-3	AISIGTDRNTIY
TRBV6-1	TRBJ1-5	ASKVGQGGNQPQH
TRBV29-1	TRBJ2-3	SVRSTDTQY
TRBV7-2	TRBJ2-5	ASSLVHEETQY
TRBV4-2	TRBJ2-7	ASSQGKGFYEQY
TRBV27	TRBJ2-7	ASSLTGTGTYEQY
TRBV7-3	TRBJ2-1	ASSQTSGVSNEQF
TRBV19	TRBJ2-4	ASSESRLWDKNIQY
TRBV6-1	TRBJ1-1	ASRFHQGGTEAF
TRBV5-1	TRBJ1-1	ASSFQGNTKAF